What follows describes a single T cell receptor beta chain. Its specificity is unknown. Method: immunoSEQ multiplex PCR; TCRdb's copy keeps in-frame clones and lacks some. The table has about 40,000 clones, over 85% seen once. The CDR3 spans 16 residues. V was clipped by 4 bases and J by 1 base, with 15 bases between them. Germline lookup yields CDR1 SGHRS and CDR2 YFSETQ. The data stem from a study of graft-versus-host responses after intestinal transplantation. Whole-study context: Multivisceral, liver-intestinal, or isolated intestinal grafts went to recipients. After anti-thymocyte globulin induction, recipients took tacrolimus and steroids for approximately 3 years. Study-level results: Ileal or blood samples showed some GvH clones first, and such clones were also found in recipient marrow. Allografts of one patient group, those with graft-donor T cell macrochimerism, had high graft-versus-host to host-versus-graft clonal ratios.

The chain joins TRBV5-1 to TRBJ2-1; D is ambiguous. The sequence was collected from a human patient who received an intestinal transplant, so some T cells may come from the graft donor. The sequenced sample was PBMCs, obtained about 270 days after transplant. Here the CDR3 DNA reads TGCGCCAGCAGCCAATACTACATATCGTCCTACAATGAGCAGTTCTTC. Translating it yields CASSQYYISSYNEQFF.